Below, one TCR beta chain is given with its context. The record originates from a study of blood T cell repertoires in COVID-19. Study at large: Researchers got acute and convalescent COVID-19 samples from the United States, Italy and Spain. T cells, B-cell-depleted T cells, or PBMCs provided the cDNA or gDNA that served as material.

The repertoire was sequenced with immunoSEQ multiplex PCR; TCRdb's copy has only in-frame clones and lacks some. The table has about 180,000 clones, about 85% seen once. The CDR3 runs to 14 residues. The germline CDR1 and CDR2 sequences are SGDLS and YYNGEE. Germline trimming cut 2 bases from V and 4 bases from J; bases unmatched to any gene: 3. The sequence derives from an elderly woman with acute or convalescent COVID-19. The sequenced material came from peripheral blood. This chain connects TRBV9 to TRBJ1-1; 9 bases fit TRBD1. CDR3: CASSVETGGTEAFF. The CDR3 DNA reads as TGTGCCAGCAGCGTGGAGACAGGGGGCACTGAAGCTTTCTTT.